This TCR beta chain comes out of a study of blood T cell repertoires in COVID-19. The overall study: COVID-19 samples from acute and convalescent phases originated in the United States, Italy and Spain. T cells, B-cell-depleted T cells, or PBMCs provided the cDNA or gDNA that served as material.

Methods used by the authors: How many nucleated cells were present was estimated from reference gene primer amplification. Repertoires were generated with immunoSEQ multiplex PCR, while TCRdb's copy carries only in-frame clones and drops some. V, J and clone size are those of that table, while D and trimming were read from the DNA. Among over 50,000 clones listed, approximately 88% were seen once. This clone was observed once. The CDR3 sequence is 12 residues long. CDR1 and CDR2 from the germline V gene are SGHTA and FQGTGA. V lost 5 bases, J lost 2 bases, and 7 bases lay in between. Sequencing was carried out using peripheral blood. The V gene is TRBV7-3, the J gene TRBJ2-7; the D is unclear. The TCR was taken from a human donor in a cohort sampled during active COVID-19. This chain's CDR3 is CASSGPPYEQYF. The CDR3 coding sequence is TGTGCCAGCAGCGGGCCCCCCTACGAGCAGTACTTC.